These 30 T cell receptor beta chains were sequenced from one sample in a study of T-cell memory formation after mild COVID-19. TCRdb reprocessed the 5' RACE reads with MiXCR, giving one entry per CDR3 protein. The table has about 210,000 distinct CDR3 sequences, 8% to 11% seen once; the top ten hold under 3.5%. What was sequenced was PBMCs or a T cell subset sorted from them (not recorded which). These TCRs come from a man between 18 and 35 years old who had mild COVID-19 (a few samples of this study predate the infection). Cell type and time point are not known.

V gene TRBV6-6 combines with J gene TRBJ2-5; no firm D call. CDR1 and CDR2 (germline): MNHNY, SVGAGI (reference sequence). The CDR3 is 14 amino acids. With 3 bases removed from V and 1 base from J, the gap between germline ends came to 9 bases. In nucleotides, the CDR3 is TGTGCCAGCAGTTATAGTAGCCGCCAAGAGACCCAGTACTTC. It is translated as CASSYSSRQETQYF.

There are a few counts of this clonotype. The J gene is TRBJ2-3, the V gene TRBV3-1; the D gene could be TRBD1 or TRBD2 (5 bases each). The CDR3 is made up of 16 amino acids. From germline, CDR1 is LGHDT and CDR2 YNNKEL (reference sequence). Trimming cost V 6 bases and J 2 bases, with 18 bases left between them. The CDR3 DNA reads TGTGCCAGCAGGCTCCGAGGGACCAGCTCCACAGATACGCAGTATTTT. This encodes CASRLRGTSSTDTQYF.

This clonotype was observed many times. This chain joins TRBV27 and TRBJ1-2, with 10 bases lining up with TRBD1. Trimming cost V 6 bases and J 3 bases; bases outside gene matches: 4. Germline V CDR1 and CDR2: MNHEY, SMNVEV (reference sequence). CDR3 size: 14 residues. CDR3 DNA: TGTGCCAGCAGGGGACAGGGGCGCTACTATGGCTACACCTTC. This sequence encodes CASRGQGRYYGYTF.

The rearrangement uses TRBV6-1 and TRBJ2-7, with a tentative D call TRBD2 (8 bases). Trimming removed 6 bases from V and 2 bases from J, with 20 bases in between. The CDR3 consists of 16 residues. Germline V lookup: CDR1 MNHNS, CDR2 SASEGT. This CDR3 is CASRGNRGGRTYEQYV. The CDR3 DNA is TGTGCCAGCAGAGGAAACAGGGGCGGGAGGACCTACGAGCAGTACGTC.

The rearrangement joins TRBV6-5 to TRBJ1-2, with TRBD1 as a possible D gene (5 bases). CDR1 and CDR2 from the germline V gene are MNHEY and SVGAGI. V lost 7 bases to trimming and J lost 7 bases, with 16 bases between them. The CDR3 covers 13 residues. CDR3 loop: CASKEWGPFGYTF. For the CDR3, the DNA is TGTGCCAGCAAAGAGTGGGGACCCTTTGGCTACACCTTC.

The rearrangement uses TRBV5-1 and TRBJ1-1, with TRBD1 as a possible D gene (5 bases). The V end lost 4 bases, the J end lost 3 bases, and 13 bases lay between the germline ends. CDR3 length: 14 amino acids. The germline V gene has CDR1 SGHRS and CDR2 YFSETQ. The chain's CDR3 is CASSLRVGDTEAFF. The DNA for the CDR3 is TGCGCCAGCAGCCTCAGGGTTGGGGACACTGAAGCTTTCTTT.

This clonotype was seen ten or more times. The chain couples TRBV6-2 or TRBV6-3 to TRBJ1-5; 12 bases agree with TRBD1. The trim removed 6 bases at V and 1 base at J, leaving 10 bases unmatched. This CDR3 has 18 amino acids. CDR1 and CDR2 (germline): MNHEY, SVGEGT. The CDR3 DNA reads TGTGCCAGCAGACGCGGGACAGGGGGCGATGCGAGCAATCAGCCCCAGCATTTT. This codes for CASRRGTGGDASNQPQHF.

The chain is built from TRBV5-1 and TRBJ1-3; no definite D call. The CDR3 consists of 17 residues. Trimming pared 1 base from V and 0 bases from J, leaving 14 bases between. Germline values: CDR1 SGHRS, CDR2 YFSETQ. Written as DNA, the CDR3 is TGCGCCAGCAGCTTGTATGGAGAACTGAGCTCTGGAAACACCATATATTTT. As protein: CASSLYGELSSGNTIYF.

The V and J genes are TRBV6-2 or TRBV6-3 and TRBJ1-1, with D hard to call. CDR1 is MNHEY, CDR2 SVGEGT, per germline. The CDR3 loop spans 14 amino acids. With 3 bases removed from V and 0 bases from J, the gap between germline ends came to 8 bases. The CDR3 nucleotides are TGTGCCAGCAGTTATGGCGGGGTGAACACTGAAGCTTTCTTT. Translated, it gives CASSYGGVNTEAFF.

V is TRBV19 and J is TRBJ1-4; D is perhaps TRBD1 (6 bases). CDR1 is LNHDA and CDR2 is SQIVND in the germline V gene (reference sequence). The CDR3 is 14 residues long. V was shortened by 1 base and J by 7 bases, with 10 bases between the two germline ends. The CDR3 DNA reads as TGTGCCAGTAGTATAGTCACAGGGACTGAAAAACTGTTTTTT. This encodes CASSIVTGTEKLFF.

The chain uses TRBV7-3 and TRBJ1-1, with D uncertain. Germline CDR1 and CDR2: SGHTA and FQGTGA. Deletions cut 5 bases from V and 5 bases from J, with 12 bases between. The CDR3 consists of 13 residues. For the CDR3, the DNA is TGTGCCAGCAGCGTCGGGTGGGGAACTGAAGCTTTCTTT. Translating gives CASSVGWGTEAFF.

This clonotype came up a few times. The chain has TRBV9 and TRBJ2-2; 9 nucleotides agree with TRBD2. The J segment lost 6 bases and the V segment lost 4 bases, leaving 13 bases of the junction unmatched. CDR3 length equals 17 residues. Looked up from germline, CDR1 is SGDLS and CDR2 is YYNGEE. Here the CDR3 reads CASSPGVAGVDPGELFF. DNA of the CDR3: TGTGCCAGCAGCCCAGGGGTAGCGGGGGTTGATCCCGGGGAGCTGTTTTTT.

The table lists this clonotype with many counts. This chain connects TRBV5-1 to TRBJ2-3; 7 bases are a match to TRBD1. CDR1 and CDR2 from the germline V gene are SGHRS and YFSETQ. V trimming: 4 bases; J trimming: 1 base; junction bases outside the gene matches: 6. The CDR3 covers 15 residues. The CDR3 coding sequence is TGCGCCAGCAGCCTAACAGGGGTCGGCACAGATACGCAGTATTTT. Translated, it gives CASSLTGVGTDTQYF. The full variable domain, completed using reference TRBV5-1 and TRBJ2-3, is KAGVTQTPRYLIKTRGQQVTLSCSPISGHRSVSWYQQTPGQGLQFLFEYFSETQRNKGNFPGRFSGRQFSNSRSEMNVSTLELGDSALYLCASSLTGVGTDTQYFGPGTRLTVL.

This clonotype was found a few times. This chain links TRBV6-2 or TRBV6-3 with TRBJ1-1, with unresolved D. CDR3 length equals 15 residues. In germline, CDR1 is MNHEY, CDR2 SVGEGT. Trimming took off 4 bases at V and 0 bases at J, with 12 bases between the two ends. The CDR3 DNA reads as TGTGCCAGCAGTTCCCGGGCCCAGGTGAACACTGAAGCTTTCTTT. Translation gives CASSSRAQVNTEAFF.

The chain combines TRBV5-1 with TRBJ2-7; the D is unclear. V dropped 1 base and J dropped 3 bases, with 11 bases sitting between them. Per germline, CDR1 SGHRS and CDR2 YFSETQ. CDR3 length: 14 residues. The CDR3 spells CASSLRATSYEQYF. DNA for the CDR3: TGCGCCAGCAGCTTGCGGGCTACCAGCTACGAGCAGTACTTC.

This clonotype has at least ten counts. This chain links TRBV4-3 with TRBJ2-7, with D tentatively TRBD1 or TRBD2 (6 bases each). V was pared by 1 base and J by 4 bases, with 14 bases between. The CDR3 spans 15 residues. Germline CDR1 reads LGHNA; CDR2 reads YSLEER. CDR3 sequence (DNA): TGCGCCAGCAGCCAAGGAGTCGGGGGCCCATACGAGCAGTACTTC. This gives the protein CASSQGVGGPYEQYF.

This clonotype occurred many times. This sequence joins TRBV12-3 or TRBV12-4 and TRBJ2-3, with 7 bases lining up with TRBD1. Trimming removed 5 bases from V and 6 bases from J; junction bases left unmatched: 8. This CDR3 spans 14 amino acids. The DNA of the CDR3 is TGTGCCAGCAGTCGCACACAGGGGTTCGATACGCAGTATTTT. The encoded protein is CASSRTQGFDTQYF.

This clonotype was picked up a small number of times. V and J are TRBV7-9 and TRBJ1-3; D is perhaps TRBD1 (5 bases). CDR3 length: 15 amino acids. V lost 2 bases and J lost 0, with 8 bases in between. Germline assignment: CDR1 SEHNR and CDR2 FQNEAQ (reference sequence). In nucleotides, the CDR3 is TGTGCCAGCAGCTTACGGGGACCCTCTGGAAACACCATATATTTT. Protein: CASSLRGPSGNTIYF.

V usage is TRBV20-1 and J usage is TRBJ2-5; D call uncertain. Trimming cost V 3 bases and J 1 base, with 12 bases left between them. CDR1 is DFQATT, CDR2 SNEGSKA, per germline (reference sequence). The CDR3 loop spans 14 amino acids. The CDR3 DNA reads as TGCAGTGCTAGTCGTCCAGGTGTCCAAGAGACCCAGTACTTC. Protein sequence: CSASRPGVQETQYF.

Only a few counts were recorded for this clonotype. This chain joins TRBV29-1 and TRBJ2-3, with D unresolved. V was pared by 8 bases and J by 5 bases, with 14 bases between. CDR1 is SQVTM and CDR2 is ANQGSEA in the germline V gene. There are 12 residues in the CDR3. The CDR3 loop is CSLLLTLDTQYF. The CDR3 nucleotides are TGCAGCCTCTTACTAACATTAGATACGCAGTATTTT.

This clonotype appeared a few times. The genes are TRBV5-1 and TRBJ2-3; tentative D call: TRBD1 (6 bases). V was pared by 2 bases and J by 3 bases, with 13 bases between. Looked up from germline, CDR1 is SGHRS and CDR2 is YFSETQ. This CDR3 contains 15 residues. The CDR3 loop reads CASSFGGGGTDTQYF. The CDR3 nucleotides are TGCGCCAGCAGCTTCGGTGGGGGCGGGACAGATACGCAGTATTTT. The full variable domain, with the rest looked up from reference TRBV5-1 and TRBJ2-3, is KAGVTQTPRYLIKTRGQQVTLSCSPISGHRSVSWYQQTPGQGLQFLFEYFSETQRNKGNFPGRFSGRQFSNSRSEMNVSTLELGDSALYLCASSFGGGGTDTQYFGPGTRLTVL.

Many counts were recorded for this clonotype. The chain links TRBV27 to TRBJ1-1; no clear D gene. CDR1 and CDR2 (germline): MNHEY, SMNVEV (reference sequence). V was clipped by 8 bases and J by 2 bases, with 12 bases between them. CDR3 length: 13 amino acids. CDR3 nucleotide sequence: TGTGCCAGCGGGTCCCAGGACAACACTGAAGCTTTCTTT. Encoded protein: CASGSQDNTEAFF.

The V and J genes are TRBV5-1 and TRBJ1-1; maybe TRBD1 (6 bases). Trimming left V 4 bases short and J 1 base short, with 17 bases between. CDR1 is SGHRS, CDR2 YFSETQ, per germline. The CDR3 is 16 amino acids. Here the CDR3 reads CASSVRDMGWNTEAFF. Written as DNA, the CDR3 is TGCGCCAGCAGCGTCCGGGACATGGGATGGAACACTGAAGCTTTCTTT.

This clonotype was picked up many times. The chain couples TRBV7-2 to TRBJ1-4; no firm D call. V lost 3 bases to trimming and J lost 5 bases, with 13 bases between them. CDR3 length: 15 amino acids. Germline V lookup: CDR1 SGHTA, CDR2 FQGNSA. The CDR3 is CASSFQEGLNEKLFF. CDR3 coding DNA: TGTGCCAGCAGCTTTCAGGAAGGGCTAAATGAAAAACTGTTTTTT.

This clonotype came up many times. The chain is built from TRBV6-6 and TRBJ2-3; D unresolved. Germline assignment: CDR1 MNHNY and CDR2 SVGAGI (reference sequence). The V end was cut by 4 bases, the J end by 2 bases, with 10 bases between. This CDR3 has 14 amino acids. This chain's CDR3 is CASSLASPTDTQYF. The CDR3 DNA reads TGTGCCAGCAGTTTGGCCTCTCCCACAGATACGCAGTATTTT.

The chain couples TRBV5-1 to TRBJ1-2, with D hard to call. Germline loops: CDR1 SGHRS, CDR2 YFSETQ. V lost 4 bases, J lost 4 bases, and 14 bases lay in between. The CDR3 runs to 14 residues. In DNA, the CDR3 is TGCGCCAGCAGCCCGTTGCTCGATTCCTATGGCTACACCTTC. It encodes CASSPLLDSYGYTF.

This clonotype was counted between two and nine times. The chain links TRBV5-5 to TRBJ2-3; D gene uncertain. V gave up 0 bases and J gave up 5 bases, with 10 bases separating them. Germline V gene data show CDR1 as SGHKS and CDR2 as YYEKEE (reference sequence). The CDR3 runs 14 residues. CDR3 sequence (DNA): TGTGCCAGCAGCTTGGAATGGGGTAAAGATACGCAGTATTTT. Translated: CASSLEWGKDTQYF. The whole variable domain, remainder taken from reference TRBV5-5 and TRBJ2-3, is DAGVTQSPTHLIKTRGQQVTLRCSPISGHKSVSWYQQVLGQGPQFIFQYYEKEERGRGNFPDRFSARQFPNYSSELNVNALLLGDSALYLCASSLEWGKDTQYFGPGTRLTVL.

The chain has TRBV11-2 and TRBJ2-5; no clear D gene. V was shortened by 7 bases and J by 3 bases, with 12 bases between the two germline ends. The germline V gene encodes CDR1 SGHAT and CDR2 FQNNGV. This CDR3 is 13 amino acids long. Here the CDR3 DNA reads TGTGCCAGCAAAAAGCTTGCTAAAGAGACCCAGTACTTC. It encodes CASKKLAKETQYF.

This clonotype was recorded a few times. The genes are TRBV25-1 and TRBJ1-2; 7 nucleotides match TRBD1. Germline V gene data show CDR1 as MGHDK and CDR2 as SYGVNS. CDR3 size: 14 residues. The V and J ends lost 3 bases and 4 bases, in that order; junction bases with no gene match: 5. CDR3 DNA sequence: TGTGCCAGCAGTGATGTAGGGGGCCCCTATGGCTACACCTTC. The encoded protein is CASSDVGGPYGYTF.

The chain uses TRBV7-8 and TRBJ1-4, with D perhaps matching TRBD1 (6 bases). Germline V lookup: CDR1 SGHVS, CDR2 FQNEAQ. CDR3 length: 14 residues. V lost 3 bases and J lost 3, with 8 bases in between. CDR3 amino acids: CASSFGTPNEKLFF. CDR3 coding DNA: TGTGCCAGCAGCTTCGGGACACCTAATGAAAAACTGTTTTTT.